This TCR beta chain was recorded in a study of control samples from healthy donors and cancer patients. V shed 0 bases and J shed 9 bases, with 10 bases lying between them. Germline V CDR1 and CDR2: SGDLS, YYNGEE. The CDR3 length is 14 residues. Using immunoSEQ multiplex PCR, the repertoire was profiled, and TCRdb retains in-frame clones only, with some absent. The sample lists about 190,000 clones; 91% were seen once. The sequencing input was blood. The receptor's source is a young man in good health. V usage is TRBV9 and J usage is TRBJ1-6, with D hard to call. The CDR3, as DNA: TGTGCCAGCAGCGTAGGTTCAGGCGCTTCACCCCTCCACTTT. It specifies CASSVGSGASPLHF.